This T cell receptor (beta chain) is drawn from a study of PD-L1 blockade in urothelial cancer. This clone was counted a few times. This sample's time point: pretreatment peripheral blood. Clones were sequenced by immunoSEQ multiplex PCR, and TCRdb holds only the in-frame ones, with some missing. The sample has 55,000 to 75,000 clones, more than 80% seen once. V lost 8 bases and J lost 6, with 14 bases in between. Germline V gives CDR1 SGHTA, CDR2 FQGTGA. The CDR3 runs to 13 residues. The chain carries TRBV7-3 and TRBJ1-5; D gene ambiguous. The source material was PBMCs, sampled around atezolizumab (anti-PD-L1) treatment. This clonotype originated in a man between 65 and 85 years old with urothelial cancer. This chain's CDR3 is CASAEGAAQPQHF. The CDR3 region has the DNA TGTGCCAGCGCCGAGGGAGCTGCTCAGCCCCAGCATTTT.